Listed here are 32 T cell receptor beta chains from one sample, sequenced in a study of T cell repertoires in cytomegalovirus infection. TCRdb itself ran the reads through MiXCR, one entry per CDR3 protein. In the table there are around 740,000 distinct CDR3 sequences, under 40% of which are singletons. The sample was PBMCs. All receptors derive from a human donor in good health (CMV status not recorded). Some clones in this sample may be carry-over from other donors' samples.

The CDR3 DNA sequence: TGTGCCAGCACGAGCTCCTACGAGCAGTACTTC. Its translation is CASTSSYEQYF. The rearrangement links TRBV6-1 to TRBJ2-7; D is ambiguous. Deletions cut 7 bases from V and 0 bases from J, with 4 bases between. The CDR3 totals 11 residues. In germline, CDR1 is MNHNS, CDR2 SASEGT.

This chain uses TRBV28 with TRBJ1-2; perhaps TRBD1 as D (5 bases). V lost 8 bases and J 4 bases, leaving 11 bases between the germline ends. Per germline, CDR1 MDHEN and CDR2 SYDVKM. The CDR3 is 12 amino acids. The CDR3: CASGSTAYGYTF. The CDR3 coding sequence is TGTGCCAGCGGATCGACAGCCTATGGCTACACCTTC.

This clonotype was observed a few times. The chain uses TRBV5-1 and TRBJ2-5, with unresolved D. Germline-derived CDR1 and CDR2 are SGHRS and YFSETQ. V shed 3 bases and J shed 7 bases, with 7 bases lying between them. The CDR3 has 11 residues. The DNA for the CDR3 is TGCGCCAGCAGCTGGGAAGTGACCCAGTACTTC. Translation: CASSWEVTQYF.

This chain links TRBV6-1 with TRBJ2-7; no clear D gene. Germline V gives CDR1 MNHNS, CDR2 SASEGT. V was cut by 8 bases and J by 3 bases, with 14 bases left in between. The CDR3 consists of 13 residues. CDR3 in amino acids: CASRMGKLYEQYF. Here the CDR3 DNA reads TGTGCCAGCCGGATGGGAAAGCTCTACGAGCAGTACTTC.

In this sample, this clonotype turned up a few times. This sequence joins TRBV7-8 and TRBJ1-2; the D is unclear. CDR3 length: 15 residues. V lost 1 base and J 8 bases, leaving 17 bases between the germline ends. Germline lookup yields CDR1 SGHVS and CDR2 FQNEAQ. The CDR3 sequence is CASSLDGRESYGYTF. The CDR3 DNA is TGTGCCAGCAGCTTAGATGGCAGAGAGTCTTACGGCTACACCTTC.

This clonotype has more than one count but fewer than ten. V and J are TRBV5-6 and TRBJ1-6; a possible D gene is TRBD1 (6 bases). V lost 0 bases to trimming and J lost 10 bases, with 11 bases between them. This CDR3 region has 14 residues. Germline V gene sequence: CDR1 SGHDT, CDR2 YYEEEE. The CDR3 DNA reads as TGTGCCAGCAGCTTGGACGGGGGGCTGTCACCCCTCCACTTT. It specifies CASSLDGGLSPLHF.

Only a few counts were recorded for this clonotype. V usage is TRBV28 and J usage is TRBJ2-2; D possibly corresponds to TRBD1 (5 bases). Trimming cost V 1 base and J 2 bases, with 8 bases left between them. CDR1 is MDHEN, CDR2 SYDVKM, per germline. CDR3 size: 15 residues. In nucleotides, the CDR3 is TGTGCCAGCAGTTTATCCAGGGTTAACACCGGGGAGCTGTTTTTT. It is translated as CASSLSRVNTGELFF.

The CDR3 DNA reads as TGTGCCAGCAGCTTGGTGGGGGGGGCGATAGATACGCAGTATTTT. Protein: CASSLVGGAIDTQYF. The J gene is TRBJ2-3, the V gene TRBV5-6, with TRBD2 as a possible D gene (7 bases). CDR3 length equals 15 residues. V was cut by 0 bases and J by 5 bases, with 13 bases left in between. The germline CDR1 and CDR2 sequences are SGHDT and YYEEEE.

The CDR3 sequence is CASSTWSTDTQYF. The DNA for the CDR3 is TGTGCCAGCAGCACTTGGAGCACAGATACGCAGTATTTT. The genes are TRBV5-4 and TRBJ2-3; D is undetermined. V was cut by 4 bases and J by 0 bases, with 6 bases left in between. Germline CDR1 reads SGHNT; CDR2 reads YYREEE (reference sequence). This CDR3 spans 13 amino acids.

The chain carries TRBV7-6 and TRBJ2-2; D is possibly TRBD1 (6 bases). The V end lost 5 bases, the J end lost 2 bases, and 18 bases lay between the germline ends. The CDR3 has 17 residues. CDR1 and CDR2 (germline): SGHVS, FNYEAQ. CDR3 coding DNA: TGTGCCAGCAGCCCGGGGTGGGGACATAAAAACACCGGGGAGCTGTTTTTT. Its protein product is CASSPGWGHKNTGELFF.

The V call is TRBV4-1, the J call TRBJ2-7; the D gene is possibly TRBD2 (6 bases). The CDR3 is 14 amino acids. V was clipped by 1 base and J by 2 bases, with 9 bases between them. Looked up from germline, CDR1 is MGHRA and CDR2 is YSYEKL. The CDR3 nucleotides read TGCGCCAGCAGCCAAGGACTAGTAGCCTACGAGCAGTACTTC. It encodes CASSQGLVAYEQYF.

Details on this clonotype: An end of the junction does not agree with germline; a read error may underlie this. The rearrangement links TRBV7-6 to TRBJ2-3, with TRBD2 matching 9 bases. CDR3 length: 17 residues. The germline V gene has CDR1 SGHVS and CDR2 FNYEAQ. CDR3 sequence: CARSSPLAGAIHGTQYF. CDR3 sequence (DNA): TGTGCCAGAAGCTCACCTTTAGCGGGAGCCATCCACGGTACGCAGTATTTT.

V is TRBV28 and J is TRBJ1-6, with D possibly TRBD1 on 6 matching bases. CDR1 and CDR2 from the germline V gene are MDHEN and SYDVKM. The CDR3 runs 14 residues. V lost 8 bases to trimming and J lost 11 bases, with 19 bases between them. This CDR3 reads CASVTGTPYTPLHF. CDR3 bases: TGTGCCAGCGTTACGGGGACACCGTATACACCCCTCCACTTT.

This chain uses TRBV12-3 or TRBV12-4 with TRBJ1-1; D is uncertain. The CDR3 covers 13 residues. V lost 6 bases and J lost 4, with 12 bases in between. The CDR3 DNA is TGTGCCAGCAGGCAGGATTTGAGCACTGAAGCTTTCTTT. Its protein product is CASRQDLSTEAFF.

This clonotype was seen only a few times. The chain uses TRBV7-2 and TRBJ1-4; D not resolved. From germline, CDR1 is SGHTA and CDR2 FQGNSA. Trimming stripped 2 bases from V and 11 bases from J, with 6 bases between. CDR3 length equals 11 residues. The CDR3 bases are TGTGCCAGCAGCTTAAGGCAGAAACTGTTTTTT. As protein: CASSLRQKLFF.

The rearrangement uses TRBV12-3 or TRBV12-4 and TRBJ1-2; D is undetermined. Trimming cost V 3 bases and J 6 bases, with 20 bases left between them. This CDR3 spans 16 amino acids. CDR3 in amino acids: CASSFPNRVPRNGYTF. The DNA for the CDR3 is TGTGCCAGCAGTTTTCCCAACCGGGTTCCGAGGAATGGCTACACCTTC.

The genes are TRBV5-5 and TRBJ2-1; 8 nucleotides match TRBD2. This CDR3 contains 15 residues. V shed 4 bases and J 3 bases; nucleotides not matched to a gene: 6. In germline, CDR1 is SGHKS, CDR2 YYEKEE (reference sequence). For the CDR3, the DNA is TGTGCCAGCAGCCAGGGACTAGGGAACTACAATGAGCAGTTCTTC. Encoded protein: CASSQGLGNYNEQFF.

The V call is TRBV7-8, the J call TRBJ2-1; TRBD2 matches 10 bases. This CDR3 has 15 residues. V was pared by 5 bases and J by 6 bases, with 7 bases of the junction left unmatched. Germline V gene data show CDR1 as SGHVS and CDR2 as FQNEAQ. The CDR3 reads CASSQSGRAVNEQFF. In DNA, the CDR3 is TGTGCCAGCAGCCAAAGCGGGAGGGCCGTCAATGAGCAGTTCTTC.

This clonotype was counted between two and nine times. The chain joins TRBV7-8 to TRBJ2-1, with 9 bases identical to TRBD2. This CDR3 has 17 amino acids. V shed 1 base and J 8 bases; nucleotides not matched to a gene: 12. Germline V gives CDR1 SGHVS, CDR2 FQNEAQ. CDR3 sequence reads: CASSLGEGREGRHEQFF. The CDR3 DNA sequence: TGTGCCAGCAGCTTAGGAGAGGGGCGGGAGGGCCGACATGAGCAGTTCTTC.

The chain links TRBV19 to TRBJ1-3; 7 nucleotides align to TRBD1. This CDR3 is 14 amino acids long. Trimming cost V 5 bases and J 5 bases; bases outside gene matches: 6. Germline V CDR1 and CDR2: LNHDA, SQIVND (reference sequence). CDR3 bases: TGTGCCAGTAGTCAAGGACAGGCCCGAAACACCATATATTTT. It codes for CASSQGQARNTIYF.

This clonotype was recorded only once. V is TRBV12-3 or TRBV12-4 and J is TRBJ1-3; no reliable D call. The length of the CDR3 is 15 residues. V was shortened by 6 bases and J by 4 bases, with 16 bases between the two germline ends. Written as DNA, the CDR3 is TGTGCCAGCAGCCAGACGGAACCTTCGGGAAACACCATATATTTT. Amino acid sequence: CASSQTEPSGNTIYF.

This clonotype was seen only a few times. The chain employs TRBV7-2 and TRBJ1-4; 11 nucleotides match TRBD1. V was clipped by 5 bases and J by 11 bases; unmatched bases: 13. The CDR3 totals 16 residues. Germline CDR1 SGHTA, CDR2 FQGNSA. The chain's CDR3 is CASSANPGQGVRKLFF. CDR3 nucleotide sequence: TGTGCCAGCAGCGCAAATCCGGGACAGGGGGTGAGGAAACTGTTTTTT.

For the CDR3, the DNA is TGTGCCAGCAGCCCTCAGGGGAGGGAGCCCCAGCATTTT. Its translation: CASSPQGREPQHF. The V gene is TRBV12-3 or TRBV12-4, the J gene TRBJ1-5; possibly TRBD1 for D (6 bases). Between the trimmed V and J ends, which lost 6 bases and 8 bases, there was a span of 14 bases. The CDR3 consists of 13 residues.

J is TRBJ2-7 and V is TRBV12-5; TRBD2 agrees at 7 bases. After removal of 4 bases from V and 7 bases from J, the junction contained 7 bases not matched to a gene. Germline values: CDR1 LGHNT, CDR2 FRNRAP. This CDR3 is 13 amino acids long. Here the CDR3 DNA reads TGTGCTAGTGGTTCATCCGGGACTACAGAGCAGTACTTC. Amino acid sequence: CASGSSGTTEQYF.

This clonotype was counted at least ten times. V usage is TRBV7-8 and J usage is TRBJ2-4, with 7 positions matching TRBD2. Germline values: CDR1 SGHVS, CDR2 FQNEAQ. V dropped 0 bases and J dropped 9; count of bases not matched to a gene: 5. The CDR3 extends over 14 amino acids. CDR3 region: CASSLAAREGIQYF. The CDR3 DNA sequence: TGTGCCAGCAGCTTAGCGGCCAGGGAGGGCATTCAGTACTTC.

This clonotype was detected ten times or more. The CDR3 protein is CASSLVGASSYEQYF. The CDR3 nucleotides are TGTGCCAGCAGCTTGGTCGGGGCAAGCTCCTACGAGCAGTACTTC. The genes are TRBV7-2 and TRBJ2-7; D could derive from TRBD1 or TRBD2 (5 bases each). V was cut by 3 bases and J by 0 bases, with 12 bases left in between. The CDR3 contains 15 residues. Germline V gene lookup returns CDR1 SGHTA and CDR2 FQGNSA. Looking up the rest from reference TRBV7-2 and TRBJ2-7 gives the full variable domain: GAGVSQSPSNKVTEKGKDVELRCDPISGHTALYWYRQSLGQGLEFLIYFQGNSAPDKSGLPSDRFSAERTGGSVSTLTIQRTQQEDSAVYLCASSLVGASSYEQYFGPGTRLTVT.

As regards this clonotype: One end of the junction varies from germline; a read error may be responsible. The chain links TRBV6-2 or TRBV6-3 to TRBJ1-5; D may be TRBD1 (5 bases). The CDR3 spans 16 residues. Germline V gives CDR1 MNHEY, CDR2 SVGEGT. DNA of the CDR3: TGTTCCAGCAGTCCCCGGTGGGGCGGCAGCAATCAGCCCCAGCATTTT. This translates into CSSSPRWGGSNQPQHF.

CDR3 DNA: TGTGCCAGCAGCGAAAGCAGGGCAGATACGCAGTATTTT. It encodes CASSESRADTQYF. This chain uses TRBV7-2 with TRBJ2-3, with D possibly TRBD1 on 5 matching bases. The V gene lost 5 bases and the J gene lost 4 bases, with 10 bases spanning the gap. This CDR3 region has 13 residues. Germline V gene lookup returns CDR1 SGHTA and CDR2 FQGNSA.

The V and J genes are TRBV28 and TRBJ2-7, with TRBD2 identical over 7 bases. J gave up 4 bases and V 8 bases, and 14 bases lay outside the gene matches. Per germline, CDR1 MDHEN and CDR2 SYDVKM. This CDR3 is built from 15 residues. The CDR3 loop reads CASSLAGTNPYEQYF. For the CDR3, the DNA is TGTGCCAGCTCCCTAGCCGGGACTAATCCTTACGAGCAGTACTTC.

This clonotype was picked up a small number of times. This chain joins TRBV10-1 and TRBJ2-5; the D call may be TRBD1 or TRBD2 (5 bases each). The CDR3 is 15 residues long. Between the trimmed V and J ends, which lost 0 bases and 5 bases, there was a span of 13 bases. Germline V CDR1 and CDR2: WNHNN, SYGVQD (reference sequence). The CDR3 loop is CASSESRGVVETQYF. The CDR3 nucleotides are TGCGCCAGCAGTGAGTCGAGGGGCGTGGTGGAGACCCAGTACTTC.

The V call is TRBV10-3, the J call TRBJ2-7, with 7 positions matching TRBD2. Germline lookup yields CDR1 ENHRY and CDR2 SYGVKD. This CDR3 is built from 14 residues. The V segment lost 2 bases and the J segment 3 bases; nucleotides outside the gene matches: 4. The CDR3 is CAISEGGVGYEQYF. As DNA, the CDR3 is TGTGCCATCAGTGAGGGGGGGGTGGGCTACGAGCAGTACTTC.

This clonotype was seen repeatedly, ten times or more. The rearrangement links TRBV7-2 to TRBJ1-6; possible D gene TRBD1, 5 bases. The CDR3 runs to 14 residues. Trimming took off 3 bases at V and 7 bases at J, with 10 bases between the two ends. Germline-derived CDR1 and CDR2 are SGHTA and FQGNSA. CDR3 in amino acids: CASSFAGTNSPLHF. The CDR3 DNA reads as TGTGCCAGCAGCTTCGCAGGGACCAATTCACCCCTCCACTTT.